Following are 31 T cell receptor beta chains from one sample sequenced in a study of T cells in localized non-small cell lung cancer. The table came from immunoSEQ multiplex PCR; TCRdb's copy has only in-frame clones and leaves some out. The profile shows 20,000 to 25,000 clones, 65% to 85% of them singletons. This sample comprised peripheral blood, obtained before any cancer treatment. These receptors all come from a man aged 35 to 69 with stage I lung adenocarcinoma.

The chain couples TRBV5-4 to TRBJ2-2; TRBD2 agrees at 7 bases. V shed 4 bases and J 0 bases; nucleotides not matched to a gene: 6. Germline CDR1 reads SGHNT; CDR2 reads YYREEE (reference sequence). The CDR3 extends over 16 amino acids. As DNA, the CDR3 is TGTGCCAGCAGCCCCCCGGGGGGACCGAACACCGGGGAGCTGTTTTTT. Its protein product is CASSPPGGPNTGELFF.

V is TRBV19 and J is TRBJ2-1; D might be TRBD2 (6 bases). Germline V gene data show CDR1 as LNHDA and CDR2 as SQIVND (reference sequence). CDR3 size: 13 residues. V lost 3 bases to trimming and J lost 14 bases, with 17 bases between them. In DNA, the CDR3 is TGTGCCAGTAGTATCGCCGGGGGAACTAGAGAGTTCTTC. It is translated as CASSIAGGTREFF.

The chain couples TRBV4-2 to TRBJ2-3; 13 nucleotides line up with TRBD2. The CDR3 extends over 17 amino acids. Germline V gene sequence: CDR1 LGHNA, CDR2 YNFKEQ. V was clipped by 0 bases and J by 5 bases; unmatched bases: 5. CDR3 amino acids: CASSQDPLAGGKDTQYF. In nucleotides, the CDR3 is TGTGCCAGCAGCCAAGATCCACTAGCGGGGGGGAAAGATACGCAGTATTTT.

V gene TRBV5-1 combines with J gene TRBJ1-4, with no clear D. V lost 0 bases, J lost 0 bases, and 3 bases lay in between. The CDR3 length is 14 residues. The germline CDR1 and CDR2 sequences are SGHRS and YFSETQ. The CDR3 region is CASSLGATNEKLFF. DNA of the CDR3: TGCGCCAGCAGCTTGGGGGCAACTAATGAAAAACTGTTTTTT.

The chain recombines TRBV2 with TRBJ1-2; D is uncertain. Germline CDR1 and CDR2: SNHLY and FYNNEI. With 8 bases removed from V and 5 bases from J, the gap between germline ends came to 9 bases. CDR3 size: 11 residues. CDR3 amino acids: CASVREYGYTF. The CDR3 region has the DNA TGTGCCAGCGTTCGGGAGTATGGCTACACCTTC.

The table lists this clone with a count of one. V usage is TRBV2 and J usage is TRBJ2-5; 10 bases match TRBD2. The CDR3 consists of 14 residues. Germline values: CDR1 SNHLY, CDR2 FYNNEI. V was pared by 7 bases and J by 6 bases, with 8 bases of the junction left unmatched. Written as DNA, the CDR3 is TGTGCCAGCAATGGAGCGGGAGGGCTTCAGACCCAGTACTTC. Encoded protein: CASNGAGGLQTQYF.

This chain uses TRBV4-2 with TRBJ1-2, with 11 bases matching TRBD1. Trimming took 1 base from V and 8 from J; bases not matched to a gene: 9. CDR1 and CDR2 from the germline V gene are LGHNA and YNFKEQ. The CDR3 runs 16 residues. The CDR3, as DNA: TGTGCCAGCAGCCAAGCGGTAGAAGGGACAGGGGGAGGCTACACCTTC. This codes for CASSQAVEGTGGGYTF.

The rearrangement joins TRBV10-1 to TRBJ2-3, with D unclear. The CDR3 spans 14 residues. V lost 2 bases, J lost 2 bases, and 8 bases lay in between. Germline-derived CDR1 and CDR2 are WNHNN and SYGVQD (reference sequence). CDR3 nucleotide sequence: TGCGCCAGCAGTGAGCGAGTATACACAGATACGCAGTATTTT. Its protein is CASSERVYTDTQYF.

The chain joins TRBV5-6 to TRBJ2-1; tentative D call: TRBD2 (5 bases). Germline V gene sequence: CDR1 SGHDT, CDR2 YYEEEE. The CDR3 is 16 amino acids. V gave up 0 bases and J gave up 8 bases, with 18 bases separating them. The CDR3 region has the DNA TGTGCCAGCAGCTTGGTTGTGAGGAGGTCCGGCGATGAGCAGTTCTTC. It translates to CASSLVVRRSGDEQFF.

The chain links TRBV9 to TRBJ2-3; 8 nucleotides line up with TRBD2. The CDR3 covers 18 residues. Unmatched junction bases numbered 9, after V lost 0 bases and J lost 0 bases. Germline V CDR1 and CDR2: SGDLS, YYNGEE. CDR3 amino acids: CASSVGSGGLPSTDTQYF. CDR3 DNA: TGTGCCAGCAGCGTAGGCAGCGGGGGCCTCCCTAGCACAGATACGCAGTATTTT.

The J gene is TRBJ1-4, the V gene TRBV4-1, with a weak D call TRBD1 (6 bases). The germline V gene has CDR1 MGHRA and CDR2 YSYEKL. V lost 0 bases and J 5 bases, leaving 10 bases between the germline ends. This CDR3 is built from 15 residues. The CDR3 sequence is CASSQDQGLNEKLFF. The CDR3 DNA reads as TGCGCCAGCAGCCAAGATCAGGGGCTGAATGAAAAACTGTTTTTT.

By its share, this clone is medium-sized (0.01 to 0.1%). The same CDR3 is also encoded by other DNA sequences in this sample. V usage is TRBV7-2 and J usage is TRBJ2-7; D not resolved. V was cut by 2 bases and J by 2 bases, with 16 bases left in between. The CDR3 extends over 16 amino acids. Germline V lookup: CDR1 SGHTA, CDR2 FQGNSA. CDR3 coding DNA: TGTGCCAGCAGCTTAACGGGTGGGCTTAGCCCCTACGAGCAGTACTTC. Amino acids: CASSLTGGLSPYEQYF.

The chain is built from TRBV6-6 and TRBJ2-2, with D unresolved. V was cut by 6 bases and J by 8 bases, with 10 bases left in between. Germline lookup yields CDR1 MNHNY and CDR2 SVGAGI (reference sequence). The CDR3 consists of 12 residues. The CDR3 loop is CASRVLSGELFF. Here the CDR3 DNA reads TGTGCCAGCAGGGTTTTATCTGGGGAGCTGTTTTTT.

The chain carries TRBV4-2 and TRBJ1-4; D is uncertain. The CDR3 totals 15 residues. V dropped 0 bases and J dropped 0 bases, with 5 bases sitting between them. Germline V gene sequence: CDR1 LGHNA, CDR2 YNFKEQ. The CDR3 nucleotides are TGTGCCAGCAGCCAAGACCAGGCAACTAATGAAAAACTGTTTTTT. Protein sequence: CASSQDQATNEKLFF.

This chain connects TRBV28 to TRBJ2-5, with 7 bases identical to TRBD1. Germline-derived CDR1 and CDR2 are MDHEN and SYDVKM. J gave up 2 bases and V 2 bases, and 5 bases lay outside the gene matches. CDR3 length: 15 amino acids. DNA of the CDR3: TGTGCCAGCAGTTTAGCCCAGGGACAGCAAGAGACCCAGTACTTC. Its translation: CASSLAQGQQETQYF.

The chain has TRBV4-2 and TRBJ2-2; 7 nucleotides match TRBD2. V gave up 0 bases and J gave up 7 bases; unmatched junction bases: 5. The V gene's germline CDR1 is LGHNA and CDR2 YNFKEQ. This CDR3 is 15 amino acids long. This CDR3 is CASSQDRLADGELFF. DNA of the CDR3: TGTGCCAGCAGCCAAGATCGGCTAGCGGACGGGGAGCTGTTTTTT.

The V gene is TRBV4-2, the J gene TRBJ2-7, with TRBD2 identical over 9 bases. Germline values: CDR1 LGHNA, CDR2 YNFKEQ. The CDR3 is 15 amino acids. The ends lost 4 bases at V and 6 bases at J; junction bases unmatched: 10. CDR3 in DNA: TGTGCCAGCAGCCCCGGGGGTAGCGGGAGAGGCGAGCAGTACTTC. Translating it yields CASSPGGSGRGEQYF.

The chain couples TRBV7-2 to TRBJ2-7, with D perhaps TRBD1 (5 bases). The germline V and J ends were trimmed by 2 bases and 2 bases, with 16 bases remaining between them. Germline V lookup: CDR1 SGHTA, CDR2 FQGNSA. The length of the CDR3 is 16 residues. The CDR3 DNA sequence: TGTGCCAGCAGCTTACAAGGACAAGTCCTGGCCTACGAGCAGTACTTC. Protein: CASSLQGQVLAYEQYF.

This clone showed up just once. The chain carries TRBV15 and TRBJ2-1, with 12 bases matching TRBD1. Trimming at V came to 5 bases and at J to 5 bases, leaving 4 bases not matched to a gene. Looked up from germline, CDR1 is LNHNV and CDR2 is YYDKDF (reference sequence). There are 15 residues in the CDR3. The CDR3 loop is CATSGTGGPNNEQFF. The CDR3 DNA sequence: TGTGCCACCAGCGGGACAGGGGGCCCTAACAATGAGCAGTTCTTC.

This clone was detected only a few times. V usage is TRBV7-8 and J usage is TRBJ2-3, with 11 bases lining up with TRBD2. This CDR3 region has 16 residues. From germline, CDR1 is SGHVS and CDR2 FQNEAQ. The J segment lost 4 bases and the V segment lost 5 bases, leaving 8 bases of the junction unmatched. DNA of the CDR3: TGTGCCAGCAGCAGACTAGCGGGGAGGGTCCCAGATACGCAGTATTTT. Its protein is CASSRLAGRVPDTQYF. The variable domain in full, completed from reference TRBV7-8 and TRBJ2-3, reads GAGVSQSPRYKVAKRGQDVALRCDPISGHVSLFWYQQALGQGPEFLTYFQNEAQLDKSGLPSDRFFAERPEGSVSTLKIQRTQQEDSAVYLCASSRLAGRVPDTQYFGPGTRLTVL.

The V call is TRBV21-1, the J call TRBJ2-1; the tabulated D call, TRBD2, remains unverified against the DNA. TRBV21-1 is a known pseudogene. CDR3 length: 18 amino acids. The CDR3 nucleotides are TGTGCCAGCAGCAAAGGGACTGACCCCCGCGACTCCTACAATGAGCAGTTCTTC. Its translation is CASSKGTDPRDSYNEQFF.

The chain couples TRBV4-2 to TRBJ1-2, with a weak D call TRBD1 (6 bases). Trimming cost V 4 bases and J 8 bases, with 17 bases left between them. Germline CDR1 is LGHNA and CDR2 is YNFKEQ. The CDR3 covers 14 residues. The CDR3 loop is CASSPDSLRDGYTF. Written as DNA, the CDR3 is TGTGCCAGCAGCCCGGACAGCCTTAGGGACGGCTACACCTTC.

CDR3 DNA sequence: TGCGCCAGCAGCCAAGATACTACCCCAGATACGCAGTATTTT. Protein product: CASSQDTTPDTQYF. The gene calls are TRBV4-1 and TRBJ2-3, with D unresolved. The germline V gene encodes CDR1 MGHRA and CDR2 YSYEKL. V gave up 0 bases and J gave up 4 bases, with 8 bases separating them. The CDR3 is made up of 14 amino acids.

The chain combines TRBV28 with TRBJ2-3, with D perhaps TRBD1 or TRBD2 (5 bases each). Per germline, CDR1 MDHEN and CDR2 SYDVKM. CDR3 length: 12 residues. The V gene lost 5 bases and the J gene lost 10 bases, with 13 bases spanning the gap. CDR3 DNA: TGTGCCAGCAGTGGGGGTACCCCCGCGCAGTATTTT. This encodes CASSGGTPAQYF.

This CDR3 reads CASSLGGDSPLHF. Written as DNA, the CDR3 is TGTGCCAGCAGCTTAGGGGGGGATTCACCCCTCCACTTT. V and J are TRBV7-2 and TRBJ1-6; maybe TRBD1 (5 bases). Germline V gene lookup returns CDR1 SGHTA and CDR2 FQGNSA. V gave up 1 base and J gave up 8 bases, with 6 bases separating them. The CDR3 has 13 residues.

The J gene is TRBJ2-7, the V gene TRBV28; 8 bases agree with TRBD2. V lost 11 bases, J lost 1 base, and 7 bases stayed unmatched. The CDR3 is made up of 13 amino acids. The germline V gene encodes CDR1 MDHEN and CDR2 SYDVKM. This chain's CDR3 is CAGSSGRSYEQYF. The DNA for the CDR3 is TGTGCCGGGTCTAGCGGGCGGTCCTACGAGCAGTACTTC.

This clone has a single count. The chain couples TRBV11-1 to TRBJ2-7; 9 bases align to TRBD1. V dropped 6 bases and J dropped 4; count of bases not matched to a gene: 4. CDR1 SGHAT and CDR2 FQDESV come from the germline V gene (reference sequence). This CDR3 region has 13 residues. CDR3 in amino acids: CASRGQGYYEQYF. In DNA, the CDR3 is TGTGCCAGCAGGGGACAGGGATATTACGAGCAGTACTTC.

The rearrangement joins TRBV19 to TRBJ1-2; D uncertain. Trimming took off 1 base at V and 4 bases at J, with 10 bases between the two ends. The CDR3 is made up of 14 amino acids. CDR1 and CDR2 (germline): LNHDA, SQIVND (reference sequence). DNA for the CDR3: TGTGCCAGTAGTATAGGACGCCTGAGCTATGGCTACACCTTC. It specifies CASSIGRLSYGYTF.

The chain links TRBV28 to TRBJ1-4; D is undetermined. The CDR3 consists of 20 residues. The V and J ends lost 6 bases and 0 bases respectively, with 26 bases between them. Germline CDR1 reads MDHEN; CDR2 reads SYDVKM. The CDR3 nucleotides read TGTGCCAGCAGCATAGCCGCGGCGCCCCGGAGACTTGCAACTAATGAAAAACTGTTTTTT. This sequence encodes CASSIAAAPRRLATNEKLFF.

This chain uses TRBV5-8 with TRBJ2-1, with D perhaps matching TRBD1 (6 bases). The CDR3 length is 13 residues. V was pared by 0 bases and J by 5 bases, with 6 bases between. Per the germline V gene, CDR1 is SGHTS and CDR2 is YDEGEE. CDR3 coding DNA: TGTGCCAGCAGCTTGGACAGGGACAATGAGCAGTTCTTC. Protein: CASSLDRDNEQFF.

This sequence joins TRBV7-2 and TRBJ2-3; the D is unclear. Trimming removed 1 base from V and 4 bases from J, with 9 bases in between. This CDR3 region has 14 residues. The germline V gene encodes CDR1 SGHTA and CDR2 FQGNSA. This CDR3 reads CASSLVLQADTQYF. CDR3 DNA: TGTGCCAGCAGCTTAGTCCTCCAGGCAGATACGCAGTATTTT.